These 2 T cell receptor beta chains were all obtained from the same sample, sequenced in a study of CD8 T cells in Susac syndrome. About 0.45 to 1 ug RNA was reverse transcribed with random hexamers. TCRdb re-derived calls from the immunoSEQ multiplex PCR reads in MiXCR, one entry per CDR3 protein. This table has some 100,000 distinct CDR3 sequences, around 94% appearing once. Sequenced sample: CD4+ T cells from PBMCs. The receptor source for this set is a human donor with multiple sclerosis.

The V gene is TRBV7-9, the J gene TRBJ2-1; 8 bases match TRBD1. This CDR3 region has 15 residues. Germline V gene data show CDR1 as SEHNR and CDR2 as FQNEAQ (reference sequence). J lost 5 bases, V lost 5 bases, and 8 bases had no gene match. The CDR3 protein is CASSAPGQVDNEQFF. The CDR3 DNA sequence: TGTGCCAGCAGCGCACCGGGACAGGTGGACAATGAGCAGTTCTTC.

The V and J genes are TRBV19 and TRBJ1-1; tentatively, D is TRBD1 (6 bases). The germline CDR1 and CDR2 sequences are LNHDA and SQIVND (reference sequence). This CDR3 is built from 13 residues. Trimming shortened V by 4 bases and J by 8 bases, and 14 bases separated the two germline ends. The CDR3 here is CASSTFEQGEAFF. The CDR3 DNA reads TGTGCCAGTAGTACATTCGAGCAGGGGGAAGCTTTCTTT.